The next 25 T cell receptor beta chains were all read from a single sample in a study of shared clonotypes between healthy human individuals. The table came from immunoSEQ multiplex PCR; TCRdb's copy has only in-frame clones and leaves some out. This sample has about 2.3 million clones, with under 95% found just once. The sample consisted of naive CD4+ T cells from PBMCs. As to subset: CD45RA+ positively selected. Source of these receptors: a man between 18 and 29 years old in good health. Some clones in this sample may be carry-over from other donors' samples.

The chain combines TRBV18 with TRBJ1-4; a possible D gene is TRBD1 (5 bases). The CDR3 spans 19 residues. Looked up from germline, CDR1 is KGHSH and CDR2 is LQKENI. Trimming shortened V by 3 bases and J by 0 bases, and 20 bases separated the two germline ends. CDR3 residues: CASSPQLSTDSATNEKLFF. CDR3 nucleotide sequence: TGTGCCAGCTCACCGCAATTATCGACAGACAGTGCAACTAATGAAAAACTGTTTTTT.

The rearrangement links TRBV19 to TRBJ1-1; D is unclear. Germline CDR1 and CDR2: LNHDA and SQIVND (reference sequence). The ends were cut back, 3 bases at V and 5 bases at J, with 16 bases in the middle. CDR3 length equals 15 residues. The CDR3 spells CASSIRGMSGTEAFF. DNA of the CDR3: TGTGCCAGTAGTATCCGCGGGATGAGTGGAACTGAAGCTTTCTTT.

This chain uses TRBV5-6 with TRBJ2-5; no definite D call. The CDR3 runs 13 residues. Trimming cost V 1 base and J 5 bases, with 9 bases left between them. Germline loops: CDR1 SGHDT, CDR2 YYEEEE. Here the CDR3 reads CASSLRTSETQYF. The CDR3 nucleotides read TGTGCCAGCAGCTTGAGAACTTCGGAGACCCAGTACTTC. The full variable domain, its missing parts supplied by reference TRBV5-6 and TRBJ2-5, is DAGVTQSPTHLIKTRGQQVTLRCSPKSGHDTVSWYQQALGQGPQFIFQYYEEEERQRGNFPDRFSGHQFPNYSSELNVNALLLGDSALYLCASSLRTSETQYFGPGTRLLVL.

This chain connects TRBV28 to TRBJ2-7; either TRBD1 or TRBD2 may fit D (5 bases each). The germline V and J ends were trimmed by 5 bases and 0 bases, with 14 bases remaining between them. Germline V gene data show CDR1 as MDHEN and CDR2 as SYDVKM. The length of the CDR3 is 15 residues. The CDR3 nucleotides read TGTGCCAGCAGTCTCCCGGGGCAGAGCTCCTACGAGCAGTACTTC. Translation: CASSLPGQSSYEQYF.

The rearrangement joins TRBV7-2 to TRBJ2-3; 8 positions match TRBD1. The J segment lost 3 bases and the V segment lost 6 bases, leaving 8 bases of the junction unmatched. Germline loops: CDR1 SGHTA, CDR2 FQGNSA. The CDR3 totals 15 residues. The CDR3 loop reads CASSTSGQGTDTQYF. CDR3 nucleotide sequence: TGTGCCAGCAGTACCTCCGGACAGGGAACAGATACGCAGTATTTT.

This chain uses TRBV6-1 with TRBJ2-7; 9 bases agree with TRBD1. Trimming took 3 bases from V and 6 from J; bases not matched to a gene: 3. The CDR3 sequence is 13 residues long. CDR1 is MNHNS and CDR2 is SASEGT in the germline V gene. The CDR3, as DNA: TGTGCCAGCAGTGACGGGACAGGGCGCGAGCAGTACTTC. This sequence encodes CASSDGTGREQYF.

This chain joins TRBV28 and TRBJ1-6; D unclear. V gave up 7 bases and J gave up 10 bases, with 11 bases separating them. The CDR3 sequence is 12 residues long. Germline values: CDR1 MDHEN, CDR2 SYDVKM. The CDR3 protein is CASTQTQSPLHF. CDR3 bases: TGTGCCAGCACCCAGACCCAGTCACCCCTCCACTTT.

J is TRBJ2-3 and V is TRBV6-4; 7 bases agree with TRBD2. J gave up 3 bases and V 2 bases, and 8 bases lay outside the gene matches. CDR1 is MRHNA, CDR2 SNTAGT, per germline. CDR3 length: 16 amino acids. CDR3 sequence reads: CASSDRGLKSTDTQYF. The DNA of the CDR3 is TGTGCCAGCAGTGACCGGGGACTAAAATCGACAGATACGCAGTATTTT.

The V gene is TRBV28, the J gene TRBJ2-5, with 9 bases that match TRBD2. V was clipped by 8 bases and J by 0 bases; unmatched bases: 4. The germline V gene encodes CDR1 MDHEN and CDR2 SYDVKM. The length of the CDR3 is 14 residues. The CDR3 coding sequence is TGTGCCAGCGAAGCGGGAGGCAACCAAGAGACCCAGTACTTC. Translating gives CASEAGGNQETQYF.

This chain joins TRBV7-2 and TRBJ1-2; D call uncertain. The CDR3 spans 12 residues. CDR1 SGHTA and CDR2 FQGNSA come from the germline V gene. Trimming stripped 5 bases from V and 6 bases from J, with 10 bases between. The CDR3 DNA sequence: TGTGCCAGCAGCAAAATTGGGGATGGCTACACCTTC. Translating gives CASSKIGDGYTF.

The gene calls are TRBV27 and TRBJ2-7; 7 bases align to TRBD1. Germline CDR1 MNHEY, CDR2 SMNVEV (reference sequence). Trimming cost V 6 bases and J 5 bases; bases outside gene matches: 7. This CDR3 has 13 residues. The CDR3 reads CASSRQGLNEQYF. Written as DNA, the CDR3 is TGTGCCAGCAGCCGACAGGGTTTAAACGAGCAGTACTTC.

The chain recombines TRBV4-3 with TRBJ2-7; 9 bases are shared with TRBD2. The CDR3 totals 18 residues. V lost 1 base and J lost 5; bases outside the gene matches: 15. Germline loops: CDR1 LGHNA, CDR2 YSLEER. The CDR3 DNA follows: TGCGCCAGCAGCCAAGTTTGGGGGATCGTAGCGGGAGTGAACGAGCAGTACTTC. Translation gives CASSQVWGIVAGVNEQYF.

This clone was seen just once. This chain connects TRBV10-3 to TRBJ2-1, with 10 bases that match TRBD2. The CDR3 extends over 17 amino acids. The junction had 11 bases not matched to a gene; V was cut back by 6 bases and J by 3 bases. CDR1 and CDR2 from the germline V gene are ENHRY and SYGVKD. The CDR3 reads CAIRTRTSGQGYNEQFF. CDR3 sequence (DNA): TGTGCCATCAGAACCCGGACTAGCGGACAGGGCTACAATGAGCAGTTCTTC.

The J gene is TRBJ1-1, the V gene TRBV7-9; D perhaps matches TRBD1 (5 bases). The CDR3 totals 14 residues. Germline-derived CDR1 and CDR2 are SEHNR and FQNEAQ (reference sequence). Trimming cost V 5 bases and J 3 bases, with 13 bases left between them. The CDR3 is CASSPLGADTEAFF. Written as DNA, the CDR3 is TGTGCCAGCAGCCCACTCGGGGCAGACACTGAAGCTTTCTTT.

V is TRBV11-1 and J is TRBJ2-1; 7 bases fit TRBD2. Trimming at V came to 4 bases and at J to 13 bases, leaving 7 bases not matched to a gene. This CDR3 spans 12 amino acids. CDR1 and CDR2 from the germline V gene are SGHAT and FQDESV (reference sequence). DNA of the CDR3: TGTGCCAGCAGCTGGGTCTCGGGGGGTCAGTTCTTC. Amino acids: CASSWVSGGQFF.

This clone appeared once. The genes are TRBV15 and TRBJ1-6; D is undetermined. Germline assignment: CDR1 LNHNV and CDR2 YYDKDF (reference sequence). Trimming cost V 0 bases and J 12 bases, with 12 bases left between them. This CDR3 comprises 14 residues. The CDR3 DNA follows: TGTGCCACCAGCAGAGACCCCGACACATTACCCCTCCACTTT. This encodes CATSRDPDTLPLHF.

The chain employs TRBV6-1 and TRBJ2-5, with D perhaps assigned TRBD1 or TRBD2 (5 bases each). Germline V CDR1 and CDR2: MNHNS, SASEGT. The CDR3 consists of 16 residues. V shed 2 bases and J shed 3 bases, with 16 bases lying between them. This chain's CDR3 is CASSELVGLREETQYF. In DNA form, the CDR3 reads TGTGCCAGCAGTGAATTAGTTGGACTCAGGGAAGAGACCCAGTACTTC.

V usage is TRBV30 and J usage is TRBJ2-5; no firm D call. Germline CDR1 is GTSNPN and CDR2 is SVGIG (reference sequence). Trimming cost V 0 bases and J 7 bases, with 18 bases left between them. The CDR3 sequence is 15 residues long. The CDR3 sequence is CAWSVRSTLGGTQYF. For the CDR3, the DNA is TGTGCCTGGAGTGTACGGTCAACTCTGGGCGGGACCCAGTACTTC.

In regard to this clone: The same CDR3 is also encoded by other DNA sequences in this sample. The chain couples TRBV5-1 to TRBJ2-7; perhaps TRBD2 as D (6 bases). The CDR3 length is 16 residues. Germline CDR1 is SGHRS and CDR2 is YFSETQ. The V and J ends lost 0 bases and 0 bases respectively, with 13 bases between them. The CDR3 protein is CASSLVGGLSSYEQYF. The CDR3 DNA follows: TGCGCCAGCAGCTTGGTCGGAGGGCTGAGCTCCTACGAGCAGTACTTC.

In its sample, this clone was seen once. J is TRBJ1-2 and V is TRBV28; TRBD1 aligns across 7 bases. V lost 2 bases and J lost 5; bases outside the gene matches: 5. CDR3 length: 14 residues. Germline V lookup: CDR1 MDHEN, CDR2 SYDVKM. The CDR3 loop is CASSLRAGGYGYTF. The CDR3 nucleotides read TGTGCCAGCAGTTTAAGGGCAGGGGGGTATGGCTACACCTTC.

The genes are TRBV5-4 and TRBJ2-3, with D unresolved. Germline CDR1 reads SGHNT; CDR2 reads YYREEE (reference sequence). The CDR3 is made up of 15 amino acids. The germline V and J ends were trimmed by 2 bases and 0 bases, with 10 bases remaining between them. CDR3 sequence: CASSFRASSTDTQYF. The DNA of the CDR3 is TGTGCCAGCAGCTTCCGGGCGTCTAGCACAGATACGCAGTATTTT. Full variable domain (outside the CDR3, taken from reference TRBV5-4 and TRBJ2-3): ETGVTQSPTHLIKTRGQQVTLRCSSQSGHNTVSWYQQALGQGPQFIFQYYREEENGRGNFPPRFSGLQFPNYSSELNVNALELDDSALYLCASSFRASSTDTQYFGPGTRLTVL.

The J gene is TRBJ1-4, the V gene TRBV5-4, with 9 bases aligning to TRBD1. The junction had 5 bases not matched to a gene; V was cut back by 4 bases and J by 7 bases. Germline V gene sequence: CDR1 SGHNT, CDR2 YYREEE (reference sequence). This CDR3 contains 14 residues. CDR3 in DNA: TGTGCCAGCAGCAAGGACAGGGGTTTTGAAAAACTGTTTTTT. As protein: CASSKDRGFEKLFF.

The chain recombines TRBV6-5 with TRBJ1-5, with a weak D call TRBD1 (5 bases). The CDR3 length is 13 residues. CDR1 and CDR2 (germline): MNHEY, SVGAGI. Trimming removed 6 bases from V and 4 bases from J, with 10 bases in between. The CDR3 protein is CASRPQGNQPQHF. CDR3 sequence (DNA): TGTGCCAGCAGACCGCAGGGAAATCAGCCCCAGCATTTT.

DNA of the CDR3: TGTGCCAGCAGCGTAGCCGAAACTGAAGCTTTCTTT. This encodes CASSVAETEAFF. The chain uses TRBV9 and TRBJ1-1, with D unresolved. Trimming removed 0 bases from V and 5 bases from J, with 5 bases in between. The length of the CDR3 is 12 residues. Germline-derived CDR1 and CDR2 are SGDLS and YYNGEE.

Of note for this clone: Within the sample, other DNA sequences also encode this same CDR3. The V call is TRBV6-5, the J call TRBJ2-3; 8 bases fit TRBD2. V was pared by 6 bases and J by 0 bases, with 2 bases of the junction left unmatched. The CDR3 is made up of 14 amino acids. CDR1 and CDR2 (germline): MNHEY, SVGAGI. The CDR3 sequence: CASRLAASTDTQYF. The CDR3 DNA is TGTGCCAGCAGACTAGCGGCTAGCACAGATACGCAGTATTTT.